This paragraph reports one TCR beta chain. No antigen is known for it. The CDR3 has 13 amino acids. V lost 10 bases and J 0 bases, leaving 13 bases between the germline ends. Germline V gene lookup returns CDR1 MDHEN and CDR2 SYDVKM. The data are from a study of cytomegalovirus exposure and HLA in healthy donors. Study-wide results and limits: Reports showed the classifier diagnosing cytomegalovirus status with high specificity and sensitivity. A later analysis by the authors found several of the most significant clusters apparently linked to common viral pathogens. The study carried out a later analysis of TCR beta sequences. It associated around 17,000 of them with specific HLA alleles at a false discovery rate of 0.05.

The PCR was carried out with 60 Vbeta primers and 13 Jbeta primers. In the original processing: An analysis performed later counted roughly 80 million unique TCR beta chains (approximately 10 million of them shared). Here immunoSEQ multiplex PCR was the method, and the copy in TCRdb shows in-frame clones only, minus some. That table is the source of V, J and clone size, and D and trimming were worked out from the DNA. The sample lists 55,000 to 85,000 clones; around 64% were seen once. The sample was PBMCs. The clonotype comes from a woman in her 50s in good health and CMV-seronegative. The V and J genes are TRBV28 and TRBJ2-7; D perhaps matches TRBD1 (6 bases). CDR3 bases: TGTGCCACTTTGACAGGAAACTCCTACGAGCAGTACTTC. Translating gives CATLTGNSYEQYF.